Shown below are 14 T cell receptor beta chains from a single sample sequenced in a study of Ad26.COV2.S vaccination and SARS-CoV-2 variants. TCRdb keeps only in-frame clones here, not all; method: immunoSEQ multiplex PCR. The table lists a few hundred thousand clones, more than 75% of them singletons. As for treatment: roughly 20 received Ad26.COV2.S at low or high dose, single or two shots; several received placebo; per-sample allocation not given. Samples came from day 63 after the first vaccine or placebo injection. The specimen comprised peripheral blood, sampled in a trial of Ad26.COV2.S vaccine versus placebo. The receptors stem from a person aged 18-65 years who received the Ad26.COV2.S COVID-19 vaccine or a placebo.

The rearrangement links TRBV12-5 to TRBJ1-4; 9 bases align to TRBD1. The CDR3 runs to 17 residues. Germline assignment: CDR1 LGHNT and CDR2 FRNRAP. The V and J ends lost 0 bases and 8 bases, in that order; junction bases with no gene match: 10. The CDR3 spells CASGLVYRGRLLEKLFF. The CDR3 bases are TGTGCTAGTGGTTTGGTCTACAGGGGGCGATTACTAGAAAAACTGTTTTTT.

This clone was found once. The DNA for the CDR3 is TGTGCCAGCAGCTTAGTTAGGGACAGCGATATCTACTTC. Translating it yields CASSLVRDSDIYF. The chain uses TRBV11-2 and TRBJ2-7; 7 bases agree with TRBD1. CDR3 length: 13 amino acids. V shed 1 base and J 13 bases; nucleotides not matched to a gene: 10. Germline assignment: CDR1 SGHAT and CDR2 FQNNGV.

The chain carries TRBV19 and TRBJ1-2; TRBD1 matches at 8 bases. With 4 bases clipped from V and 3 bases from J, the junction kept 4 bases outside the gene matches. The CDR3 spans 14 residues. Looked up from germline, CDR1 is LNHDA and CDR2 is SQIVND (reference sequence). The CDR3, as DNA: TGTGCCAGTAGTAAGGACAGGGAATACTATGGCTACACCTTC. It codes for CASSKDREYYGYTF.

The rearrangement joins TRBV5-8 to TRBJ2-7, with 10 bases identical to TRBD1. V gave up 4 bases and J gave up 2 bases; unmatched junction bases: 6. Germline V gene sequence: CDR1 SGHTS, CDR2 YDEGEE. There are 15 residues in the CDR3. CDR3 in amino acids: CASSIPGQGTYEQYF. For the CDR3, the DNA is TGTGCCAGCAGCATTCCGGGACAGGGGACCTACGAGCAGTACTTC.

This sequence joins TRBV12-3 or TRBV12-4 and TRBJ1-1; no definite D call. The CDR3 runs 13 residues. Trimming took off 2 bases at V and 6 bases at J, with 10 bases between the two ends. The CDR3 is CASSLREYAEAFF. CDR3 bases: TGTGCCAGCAGTTTACGGGAATATGCTGAAGCTTTCTTT.

The rearrangement uses TRBV12-3 or TRBV12-4 and TRBJ2-7; TRBD1 is a possible D gene (6 bases). Between the trimmed V and J ends, which lost 5 bases and 0 bases, there was a span of 8 bases. The CDR3 has 13 residues. CDR3 sequence: CASSDRSSYEQYF. CDR3 bases: TGTGCCAGCAGTGACAGGAGCTCCTACGAGCAGTACTTC.

This clone was observed a few times. The same CDR3 arises from other DNA sequences in this sample as well. This CDR3 is CASSIWGNQPQHF. The CDR3 bases are TGTGCCAGTAGTATATGGGGCAATCAGCCCCAGCATTTT. The chain joins TRBV19 to TRBJ1-5; D is uncertain. The V end lost 2 bases, the J end lost 2 bases, and 4 bases lay between the germline ends. CDR3 length: 13 amino acids. Germline V CDR1 and CDR2: LNHDA, SQIVND (reference sequence).

The CDR3, as DNA: TGTGCCAGCAGCTTAAGAGGTGAAACCCCGAACACCGGGGAGCTGTTTTTT. This translates into CASSLRGETPNTGELFF. This chain joins TRBV7-6 and TRBJ2-2; D is unresolved. The CDR3 has 17 amino acids. V gave up 2 bases and J gave up 0 bases, with 13 bases separating them. Germline V lookup: CDR1 SGHVS, CDR2 FNYEAQ. The entire variable domain, with the rest obtained from reference TRBV7-6 and TRBJ2-2, is as follows: GAGVSQSPRYKVTKRGQDVALRCDPISGHVSLYWYRQALGQGPEFLTYFNYEAQQDKSGLPNDRFSAERPEGSISTLTIQRTEQRDSAMYRCASSLRGETPNTGELFFGEGSRLTVL.

The chain recombines TRBV27 with TRBJ2-5; a weak D match, TRBD1 (6 bases). V was trimmed by 5 bases and J by 4 bases, leaving 14 bases between them. This CDR3 is 14 amino acids long. The germline CDR1 and CDR2 sequences are MNHEY and SMNVEV (reference sequence). The CDR3 region is CASSPGVMTETQYF. The CDR3 DNA reads TGTGCCAGCAGTCCAGGGGTGATGACAGAGACCCAGTACTTC.

J is TRBJ2-5 and V is TRBV11-1; 7 bases are shared with TRBD1. Germline V gene sequence: CDR1 SGHAT, CDR2 FQDESV (reference sequence). This CDR3 is 14 amino acids long. V trimming: 5 bases; J trimming: 9 bases; junction bases outside the gene matches: 12. DNA for the CDR3: TGTGCCAGCAGCATGGGGCAGGGGGTCCCGTCCCAGTACTTC. Translated: CASSMGQGVPSQYF. Filled out from reference TRBV11-1 and TRBJ2-5, the complete variable domain reads EAEVAQSPRYKITEKSQAVAFWCDPISGHATLYWYRQILGQGPELLVQFQDESVVDDSQLPKDRFSAERLKGVDSTLKIQPAELGDSAMYLCASSMGQGVPSQYFGPGTRLLVL.

The chain uses TRBV9 and TRBJ2-2; D is ambiguous. The CDR3 runs 12 residues. V was clipped by 4 bases and J by 6 bases, with 7 bases between them. Germline lookup yields CDR1 SGDLS and CDR2 YYNGEE. The CDR3 sequence: CASSSPPGELFF. DNA for the CDR3: TGTGCCAGCAGCTCTCCCCCCGGGGAGCTGTTTTTT.

The chain combines TRBV5-1 with TRBJ2-5; 9 bases are shared with TRBD2. The CDR3 runs to 14 residues. Germline CDR1 reads SGHRS; CDR2 reads YFSETQ. Trimming at V came to 4 bases and at J to 1 base, leaving 2 bases not matched to a gene. The CDR3: CASSIAGAQETQYF. In DNA form, the CDR3 reads TGCGCCAGCAGCATAGCGGGAGCCCAAGAGACCCAGTACTTC.

The chain uses TRBV5-6 and TRBJ2-1, with a tentative D call TRBD2 (5 bases). CDR1 is SGHDT, CDR2 YYEEEE, per germline. Trimming left V 0 bases short and J 0 bases short, with 7 bases between. The CDR3 runs 15 residues. CDR3 in amino acids: CASSLAGSSYNEQFF. DNA for the CDR3: TGTGCCAGCAGCTTGGCGGGGAGCTCCTACAATGAGCAGTTCTTC.

This clone was counted a few times. The genes are TRBV4-1 and TRBJ2-6; TRBD2 aligns across 8 bases. The CDR3 spans 20 residues. The trim removed 0 bases at V and 2 bases at J, leaving 12 bases unmatched. Germline V gene sequence: CDR1 MGHRA, CDR2 YSYEKL. CDR3 nucleotide sequence: TGCGCCAGCAGCCAAGATCGGGCTAGCGGGCCCTACCCTGGGGCCAACGTCCTGACTTTC. Its protein is CASSQDRASGPYPGANVLTF.